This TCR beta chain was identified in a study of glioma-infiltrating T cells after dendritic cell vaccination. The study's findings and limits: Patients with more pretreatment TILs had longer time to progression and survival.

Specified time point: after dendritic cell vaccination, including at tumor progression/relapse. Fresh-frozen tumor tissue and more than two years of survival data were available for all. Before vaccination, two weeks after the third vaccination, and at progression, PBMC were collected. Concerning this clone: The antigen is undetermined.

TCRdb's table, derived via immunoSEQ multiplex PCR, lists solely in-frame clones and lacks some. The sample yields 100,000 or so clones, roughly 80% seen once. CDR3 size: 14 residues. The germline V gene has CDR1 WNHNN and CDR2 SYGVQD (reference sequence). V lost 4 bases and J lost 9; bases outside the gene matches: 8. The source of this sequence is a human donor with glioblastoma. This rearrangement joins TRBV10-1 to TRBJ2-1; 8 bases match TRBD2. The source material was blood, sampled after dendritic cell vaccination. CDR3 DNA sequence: TGCGCCAGCAGTGTACGGGGGGGCCGGTCTGAGCAGTTCTTC. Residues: CASSVRGGRSEQFF.